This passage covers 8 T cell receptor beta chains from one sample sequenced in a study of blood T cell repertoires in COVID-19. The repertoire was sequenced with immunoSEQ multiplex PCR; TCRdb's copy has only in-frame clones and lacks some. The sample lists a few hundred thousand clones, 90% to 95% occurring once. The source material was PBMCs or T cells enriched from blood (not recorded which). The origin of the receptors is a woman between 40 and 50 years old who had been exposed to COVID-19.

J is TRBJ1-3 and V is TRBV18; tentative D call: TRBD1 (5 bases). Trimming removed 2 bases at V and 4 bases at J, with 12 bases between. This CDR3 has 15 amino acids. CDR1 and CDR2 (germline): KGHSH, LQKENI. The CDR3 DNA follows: TGTGCCAGCTCACCAGGGGCAAACTCCGGAAACACCATATATTTT. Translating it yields CASSPGANSGNTIYF.

CDR3 region: CASSSRAGEQPQHF. CDR3 DNA: TGTGCCAGCAGTTCCCGAGCGGGAGAACAGCCCCAGCATTTT. This sequence joins TRBV7-2 and TRBJ1-5; D gene unclear. Germline V lookup: CDR1 SGHTA, CDR2 FQGNSA. Trimming took 6 bases from V and 7 from J, leaving 16 bases between them. This CDR3 spans 14 amino acids.

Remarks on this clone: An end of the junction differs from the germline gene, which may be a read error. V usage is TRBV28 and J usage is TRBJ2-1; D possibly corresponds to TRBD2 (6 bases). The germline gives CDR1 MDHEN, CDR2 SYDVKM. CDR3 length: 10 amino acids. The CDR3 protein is CACGTFAPIF. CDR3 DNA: TGTGCCTGCGGGACCTTTGCCCCAATCTTC.

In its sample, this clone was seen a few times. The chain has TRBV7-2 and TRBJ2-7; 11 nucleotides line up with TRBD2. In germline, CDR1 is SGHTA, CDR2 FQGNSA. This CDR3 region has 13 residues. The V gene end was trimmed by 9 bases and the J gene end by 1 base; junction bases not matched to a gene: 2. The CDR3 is CASRLAGSYEQYF. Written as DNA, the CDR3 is TGTGCCAGTAGACTAGCGGGGTCCTACGAGCAGTACTTC.

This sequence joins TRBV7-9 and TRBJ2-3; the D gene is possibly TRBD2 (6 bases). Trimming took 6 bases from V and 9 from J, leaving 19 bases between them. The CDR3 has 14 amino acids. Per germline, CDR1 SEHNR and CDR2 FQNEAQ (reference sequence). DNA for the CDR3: TGTGCCAGCAGACCTAGTAGCGGAGCCGGGACGCAGTATTTT. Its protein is CASRPSSGAGTQYF.

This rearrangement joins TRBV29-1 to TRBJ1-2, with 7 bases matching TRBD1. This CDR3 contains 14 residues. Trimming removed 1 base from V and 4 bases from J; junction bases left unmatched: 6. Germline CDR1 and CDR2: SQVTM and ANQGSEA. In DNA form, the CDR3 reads TGCAGCGTTGAAGTTTTGGCAGGGGGCTATGGCTACACCTTC. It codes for CSVEVLAGGYGYTF.

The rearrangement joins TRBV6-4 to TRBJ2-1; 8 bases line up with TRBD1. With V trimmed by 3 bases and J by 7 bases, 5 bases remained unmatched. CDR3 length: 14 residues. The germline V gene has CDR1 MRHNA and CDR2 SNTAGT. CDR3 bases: TGTGCCAGCAGTGAGCAGGGGGCGCGGAATGAGCAGTTCTTC. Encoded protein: CASSEQGARNEQFF.

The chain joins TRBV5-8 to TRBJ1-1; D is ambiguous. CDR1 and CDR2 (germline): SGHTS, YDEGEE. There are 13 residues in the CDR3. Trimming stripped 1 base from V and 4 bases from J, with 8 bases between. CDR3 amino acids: CASSLYRGTEAFF. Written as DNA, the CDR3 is TGTGCCAGCAGCTTGTACCGGGGCACTGAAGCTTTCTTT.